Sequencing of this T cell receptor beta chain was carried out in a study of blood T cell repertoires in COVID-19. At the level of the study: Samples representing acute and convalescent COVID-19 were sourced from the United States, Italy and Spain. T cells, B-cell-depleted T cells, or PBMCs provided the cDNA or gDNA that served as material.

Seattle's cohort entered during active infection and was followed longitudinally. Here immunoSEQ multiplex PCR was the method, and the copy in TCRdb shows in-frame clones only, minus some. The repertoire consists of more than 150,000 clones, with about four fifths occurring once and the leading ten covering about 12%. V lost 1 base to trimming and J lost 1 base, with 8 bases between them. Germline V gene sequence: CDR1 MNHEY, CDR2 SMNVEV (reference sequence). This CDR3 contains 15 residues. The TCR was taken from a woman of 80 years or more with COVID-19, enrolled during active disease. Source material: peripheral blood. The chain combines TRBV27 with TRBJ1-5, with D tentatively TRBD1 (6 bases). DNA of the CDR3: TGTGCCAGCAGTTTATATGGGGGCAGCAATCAGCCCCAGCATTTT. Amino acid sequence: CASSLYGGSNQPQHF.